In this sample, the clone carrying this T cell receptor beta chain turned up once. The data originate from a study of blood T cell repertoires in COVID-19. In the study overall: Sites in the United States, Italy and Spain provided acute and convalescent COVID-19 samples. T cells, B-cell-depleted T cells, or PBMCs provided the cDNA or gDNA that served as material.

Trimming took 0 bases from V and 7 from J; bases not matched to a gene: 2. The CDR3 consists of 14 residues. Germline V gives CDR1 SGHKS, CDR2 YYEKEE (reference sequence). Authors' data handling: From reference gene primer amplification, estimates of nucleated cell counts were derived. Clones were read by immunoSEQ multiplex PCR, and TCRdb kept only the in-frame ones, dropping some. The V and J calls and the clone size are those of that table, but D and trimming were determined from the DNA. The sample carries some 400,000 clones, 80% to 90% recorded once. The receptor was derived from a woman aged 55-70 years with COVID-19, enrolled during active disease. Sequenced sample: peripheral blood. This chain connects TRBV5-5 to TRBJ1-2; TRBD1 aligns across 11 bases. The CDR3: CASSLVGTGGGYTF. In DNA form, the CDR3 reads TGTGCCAGCAGCTTGGTTGGGACAGGGGGTGGCTACACCTTC.